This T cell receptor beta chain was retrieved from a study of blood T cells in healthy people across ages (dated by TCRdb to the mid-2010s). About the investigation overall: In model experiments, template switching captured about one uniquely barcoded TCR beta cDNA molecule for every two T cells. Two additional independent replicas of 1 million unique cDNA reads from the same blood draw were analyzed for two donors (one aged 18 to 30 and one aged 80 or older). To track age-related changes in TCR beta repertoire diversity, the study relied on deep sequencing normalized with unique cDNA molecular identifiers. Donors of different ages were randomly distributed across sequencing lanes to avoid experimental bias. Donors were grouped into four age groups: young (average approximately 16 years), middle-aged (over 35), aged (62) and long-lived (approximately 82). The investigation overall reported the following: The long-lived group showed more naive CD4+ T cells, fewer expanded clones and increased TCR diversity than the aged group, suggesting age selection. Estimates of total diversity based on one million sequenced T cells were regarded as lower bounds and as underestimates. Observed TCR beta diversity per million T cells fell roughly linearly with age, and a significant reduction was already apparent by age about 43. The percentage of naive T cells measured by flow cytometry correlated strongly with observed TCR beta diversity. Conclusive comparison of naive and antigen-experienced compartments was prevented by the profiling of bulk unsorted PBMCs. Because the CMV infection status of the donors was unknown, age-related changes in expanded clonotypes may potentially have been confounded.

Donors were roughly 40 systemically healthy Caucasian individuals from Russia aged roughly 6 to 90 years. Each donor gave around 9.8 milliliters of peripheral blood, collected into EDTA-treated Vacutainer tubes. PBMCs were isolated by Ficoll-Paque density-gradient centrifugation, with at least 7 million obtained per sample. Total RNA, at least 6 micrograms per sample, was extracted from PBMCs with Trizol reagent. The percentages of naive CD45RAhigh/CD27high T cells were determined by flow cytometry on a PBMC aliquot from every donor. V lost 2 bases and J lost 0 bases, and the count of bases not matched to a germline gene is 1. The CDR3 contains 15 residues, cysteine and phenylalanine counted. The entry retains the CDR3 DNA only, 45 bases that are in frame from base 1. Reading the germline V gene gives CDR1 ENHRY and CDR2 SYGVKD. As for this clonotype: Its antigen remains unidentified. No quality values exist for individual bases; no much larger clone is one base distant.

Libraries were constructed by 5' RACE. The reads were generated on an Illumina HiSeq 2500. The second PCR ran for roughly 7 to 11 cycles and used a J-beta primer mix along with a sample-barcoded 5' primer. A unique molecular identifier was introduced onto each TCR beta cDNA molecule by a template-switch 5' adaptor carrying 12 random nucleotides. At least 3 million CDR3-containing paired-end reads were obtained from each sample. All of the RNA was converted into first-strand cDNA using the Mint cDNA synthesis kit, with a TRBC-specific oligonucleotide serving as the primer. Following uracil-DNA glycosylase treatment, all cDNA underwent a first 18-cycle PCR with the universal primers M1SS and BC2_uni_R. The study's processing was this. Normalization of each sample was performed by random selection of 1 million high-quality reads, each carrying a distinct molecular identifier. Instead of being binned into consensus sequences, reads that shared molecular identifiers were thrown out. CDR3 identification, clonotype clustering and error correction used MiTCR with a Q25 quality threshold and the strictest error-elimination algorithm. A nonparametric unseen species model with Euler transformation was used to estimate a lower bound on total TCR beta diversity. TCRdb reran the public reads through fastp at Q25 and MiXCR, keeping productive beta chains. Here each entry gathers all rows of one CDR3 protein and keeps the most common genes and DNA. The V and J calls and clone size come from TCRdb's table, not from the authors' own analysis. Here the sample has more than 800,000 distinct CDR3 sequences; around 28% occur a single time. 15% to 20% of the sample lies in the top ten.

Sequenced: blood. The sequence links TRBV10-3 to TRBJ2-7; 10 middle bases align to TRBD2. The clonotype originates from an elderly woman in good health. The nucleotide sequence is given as TGTGCCATCAGTGAGGGACTAGCGGACTCCTACGAGCAGTACTTC. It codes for CAISEGLADSYEQYF.